A selection of T cell receptor beta chains follows, all from one sample in a study of blood T cells in healthy people across ages. TCRdb redid the calling of the 5' RACE reads with MiXCR, one entry per CDR3 protein. This sample yields 700,000 to 950,000 distinct CDR3 sequences, of which over 45% are seen a single time; roughly 22% belongs to the top ten. Material: blood. The receptors originated from a man in his thirties or forties in good health. Each CDR3 is given without its conserved first and last residue. Only some rows state a clone size, as once, few, many or a class for expanded clones.

CDR3aa | v_gene | abundance | j_gene
ALSPAKVTDTQY | TRBV10-3 | . | TRBJ2-3
SVELRRETQY | TRBV29-1 | few | TRBJ2-5
ASSPGDRTQY | TRBV6-2/TRBV6-3 | . | TRBJ2-3
ASSFGRAINEQF | TRBV12-3/TRBV12-4 | . | TRBJ2-1
ASSEPGRSTDTQY | TRBV12-3/TRBV12-4 | . | TRBJ2-3
SVAEGVPEAF | TRBV29-1 | . | TRBJ1-1
SATGGPNEQF | TRBV20-1 | few | TRBJ2-1
ASKRGHDTEAF | TRBV6-6 | . | TRBJ1-1
ASSSWGGSRVNEQF | TRBV11-2 | . | TRBJ2-1
SAPENAETQY | TRBV20-1 | few | TRBJ2-5
ASSAVSVGAETQY | TRBV7-2 | . | TRBJ2-5
ASLGVANEQF | TRBV28 | . | TRBJ2-1
ASSYTNQGNYGYT | TRBV6-6 | . | TRBJ1-2